The clone carrying this T cell receptor beta chain was detected only a few times. Its matching antigen is unknown. This entry is derived from a study of post-analysis software for immune sequencing data. TCR beta cDNA libraries included unique molecular identifiers. Using its own MiXCR run on the PCR reads, TCRdb lists one record per CDR3 protein. The table records 430,000 or so distinct CDR3 sequences, 30% to 40% of them present only once. The ends lost 6 bases at V and 1 base at J; junction bases unmatched: 6. The V gene's germline CDR1 is MNHEY and CDR2 SMNVEV (reference sequence). The CDR3 covers 14 residues. Study observations and caveats: Patients used several TRBV segments, including TRBV5-6, TRBV5-1 and TRBV20-1, more often than controls.

The receptor was derived from a girl between 2 and 10 years old with multiple sclerosis. The J gene is TRBJ2-7, the V gene TRBV27; 7 bases align to TRBD1. Sequences were obtained from blood. As DNA, the CDR3 is TGTGCCAGCAGACCCTCAGGGGGATCCTACGAGCAGTACTTC. It codes for CASRPSGGSYEQYF.